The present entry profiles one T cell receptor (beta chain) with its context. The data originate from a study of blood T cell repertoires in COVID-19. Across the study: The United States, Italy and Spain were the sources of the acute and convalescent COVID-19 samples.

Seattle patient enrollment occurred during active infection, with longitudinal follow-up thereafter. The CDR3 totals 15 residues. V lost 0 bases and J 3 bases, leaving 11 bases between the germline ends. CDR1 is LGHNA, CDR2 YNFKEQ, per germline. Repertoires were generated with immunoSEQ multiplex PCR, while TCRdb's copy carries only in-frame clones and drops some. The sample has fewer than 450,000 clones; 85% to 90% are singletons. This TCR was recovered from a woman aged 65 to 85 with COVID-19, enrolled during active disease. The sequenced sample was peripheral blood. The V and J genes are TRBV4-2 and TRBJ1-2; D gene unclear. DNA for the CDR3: TGTGCCAGCAGCCAAGATAGAGGTCGCGACTATGGCTACACCTTC. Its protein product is CASSQDRGRDYGYTF.